The present TCR beta chain was sequenced within a study of blood T cell repertoires in COVID-19 (dated by TCRdb to about 2020). About the investigation overall: Samples covering the acute and convalescent phases of COVID-19 were provided by collaborators in the United States, Italy and Spain. The repertoires were released in a freely available public database meant as a resource for research on the immune response to SARS-CoV-2. The prospective study material was composed of cDNA or gDNA derived from T cells, B-cell-depleted T cells, or PBMCs. Sample metadata almost always included a de-identified subject ID, COVID-19 status, age in years and sex. The samples were drawn from two sources: the first 160 participants of the ongoing ImmuneRACE study, and over 950 subjects contributed by 6 global collaborators. Subjects who had been exposed to COVID-19, were actively infected with it, or had recovered from it provided the deeply sampled blood TCRbeta repertoires that made up the dataset. Where HLA class I and class II types were available, the types were taken from metadata supplied by the sample provider, not from assay-based typing. Beyond this particular receptor, the publication reports: The quantity of clinical and demographic metadata differed by source and by participant and was supplied without curation.

Turning to this clone: Its antigen remains undetermined. Base qualities are missing; no much larger clone stands one base away.

The collaborating institutions used their own protocols to collect whole blood in K2EDTA tubes. For TCRbeta analysis, collaborators shipped samples in one of three forms: frozen whole blood, isolated PBMCs, or DNA extracted from either of those sample types. The immunoSEQ Assay, a bias-controlled multiplex PCR, was used to amplify TCRbeta CDR3 regions from genomic DNA. The study's own analysis went as follows. Nucleated cell counts per sample were estimated from amplification of reference gene primers within the assay. To quantify the absolute abundance of each unique TCRbeta CDR3 rearrangement, sequence reads were collapsed and filtered. For each sample, productive Simpson clonality was calculated by taking the square root of Simpson's diversity index across productive rearrangements. Not all clones reach the TCRdb copy of this immuneACCESS table, which keeps in-frame sequences only. Checked studies attribute under half of the gap to unresolved V genes and leave the rest unexplained. The DNA gave D and trimming, while V, J and clone size come from that table. The table for this sample lists under 500,000 clones; around 88% of them were counted only once. Jointly, the top ten make up approximately 4.3% of the sample.

The CDR3 spans 15 residues, from the cysteine through the phenylalanine. The entry retains the CDR3 DNA only, 45 bases that are in frame from base 1. What was sequenced was peripheral blood. The rearranged segments are TRBV1 and TRBJ2-5; the table gives TRBD1 as D, unverified against the DNA. TRBV1 constitutes a pseudogene. This sequence originates from a woman in her 30s with acute or convalescent COVID-19. The CDR3 sequence is CTSSQGAAIQETQYF. The DNA sequence is given as TGCACCAGCAGCCAAGGGGCAGCCATACAAGAGACCCAGTACTTC.